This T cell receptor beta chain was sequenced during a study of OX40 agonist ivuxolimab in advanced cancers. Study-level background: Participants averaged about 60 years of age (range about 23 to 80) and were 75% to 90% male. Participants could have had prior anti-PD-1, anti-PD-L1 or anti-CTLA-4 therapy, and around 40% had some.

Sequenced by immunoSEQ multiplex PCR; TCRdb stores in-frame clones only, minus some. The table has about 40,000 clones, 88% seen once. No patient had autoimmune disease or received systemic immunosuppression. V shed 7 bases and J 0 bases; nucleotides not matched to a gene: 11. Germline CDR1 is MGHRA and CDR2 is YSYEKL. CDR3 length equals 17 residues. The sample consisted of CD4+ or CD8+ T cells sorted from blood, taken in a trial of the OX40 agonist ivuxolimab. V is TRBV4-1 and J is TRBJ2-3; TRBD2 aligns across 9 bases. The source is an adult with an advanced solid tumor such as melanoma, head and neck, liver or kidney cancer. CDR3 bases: TGCGCCAGCACCCGACAGACTAGCGGATATAGCACAGATACGCAGTATTTT. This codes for CASTRQTSGYSTDTQYF.